A selection of T cell receptor beta chains follows, all from one sample in a study of vaccination effects on CD4 cells after COVID-19. Data came from immunoSEQ multiplex PCR; TCRdb stores just in-frame clones and leaves some out. This sample has approximately 20,000 clones, with about 69% found just once. Their cognate antigens are unknown. The sample was CD4+ T cells from PBMCs cultured with HCoV-NL63 spike peptides, taken before COVID-19 vaccination. Receptors originate from a human donor who received a COVID-19 vaccine. CDR3s include the opening cysteine and the closing phenylalanine or tryptophan. The D gene is left open where the match is weak. Where a row states a size, it is once, few, many or the class of an expanded clone; other rows omit it.

size: NA
V: TRBV6-5
D: NA
J: TRBJ1-1
DNA: TGTGCCAGCAGTTACTCTAAGGGGCTCCGCACTGAAGCTTTCTTT
CDR3: CASSYSKGLRTEAFF

size: NA
V: TRBV29-1
D: NA
J: TRBJ1-1
DNA: TGCAGCGTTGGATGGACTGAAGCTTTCTTT
CDR3: CSVGWTEAFF

size: few
V: TRBV7-9
D: TRBD1
J: TRBJ2-2
DNA: TGTGCCAGCAGCTTAGGTTGGACAGGGGGTAACACCGGGGAGCTGTTTTTT
CDR3: CASSLGWTGGNTGELFF

size: once
V: TRBV5-8
D: NA
J: TRBJ2-5
DNA: TGTGCCAGCAACTTCTTACAGAAACAAGAGACCCAGTACTTC
CDR3: CASNFLQKQETQYF

size: NA
V: TRBV7-6
D: NA
J: TRBJ1-6
DNA: TGTGCCAGCAGCCCTTTTAGGGGCTTTGGAGATTCACCCCTCCACTTT
CDR3: CASSPFRGFGDSPLHF

size: NA
V: TRBV6-5
D: NA
J: TRBJ2-7
DNA: TGTGCCAGCAGTCGGACGGGACAAGCCTACGAGCAGTACTTC
CDR3: CASSRTGQAYEQYF

size: NA
V: TRBV6-5
D: NA
J: TRBJ1-4
DNA: TGTGCCAGCAGGCCAGGGTGGGCTAATGAAAAACTGTTTTTT
CDR3: CASRPGWANEKLFF

size: NA
V: TRBV29-1
D: NA
J: TRBJ2-5
DNA: TGCAGCGTTACGGGCGCGAAAGAGACCCAGTACTTC
CDR3: CSVTGAKETQYF

size: NA
V: TRBV19
D: NA
J: TRBJ2-1
DNA: TGTGCCAGTAAACCCAACTACAATGAGCAGTTCTTC
CDR3: CASKPNYNEQFF

size: NA
V: TRBV19
D: NA
J: TRBJ1-1
DNA: TGTGCCAGTAGTAGGAAAGGGAGCACTGAAGCTTTCTTT
CDR3: CASSRKGSTEAFF

size: NA
V: TRBV4-1
D: NA
J: TRBJ1-1
DNA: TGCGCCAGCAGCCAAGATTGGGGTTCGAAAGCTTTCTTT
CDR3: CASSQDWGSKAFF

size: NA
V: TRBV28
D: NA
J: TRBJ1-1
DNA: TGTGCCAGCAGCCTGGTGGCCACCCAGAACACTGAAGCTTTCTTT
CDR3: CASSLVATQNTEAFF

size: NA
V: TRBV3-1/TRBV3-2
D: TRBD2
J: TRBJ2-1
DNA: TGTGCCAGCAGGTGGCGGGGGGGCTCAGATGAGCAGTTCTTC
CDR3: CASRWRGGSDEQFF

size: NA
V: TRBV11-1
D: TRBD2
J: TRBJ2-3
DNA: TGTGCCAGCAGCTTAGCCCCGGGCGGGAGTTTAGGGACAGATACGCAGTATTTT
CDR3: CASSLAPGGSLGTDTQYF

size: once
V: TRBV3-1/TRBV3-2
D: TRBD1
J: TRBJ2-7
DNA: TGTGCCAGCAGCCCATACCGGGACAGGGTCCACGAGCAGTACTTC
CDR3: CASSPYRDRVHEQYF

size: NA
V: TRBV6-2/TRBV6-3
D: TRBD1
J: TRBJ1-1
DNA: TGTGCCAGCAGTCCAATCCTTCCGGGACAGGGGGCCAACACTGAAGCTTTCTTT
CDR3: CASSPILPGQGANTEAFF

size: NA
V: TRBV19
D: NA
J: TRBJ1-5
DNA: TGTGCCAGTAGTATGTCTGGCCCCCGGGACGGCAATCAGCCCCAGCATTTT
CDR3: CASSMSGPRDGNQPQHF

size: NA
V: TRBV2
D: TRBD1
J: TRBJ1-1
DNA: TGTGCCAGCAGTCCACCACAGGGGAGGGGCACTGAAGCTTTCTTT
CDR3: CASSPPQGRGTEAFF

size: NA
V: TRBV29-1
D: NA
J: TRBJ2-7
DNA: TGCAGCGTTGCCCCGAGGCTAGCGAACTACCAAACGTACGAGCAGTACTTC
CDR3: CSVAPRLANYQTYEQYF

size: few
V: TRBV6-5
D: TRBD1
J: TRBJ1-5
DNA: TGTGCCAGCAGTCCCTACAGGGGAAGCAATCAGCCCCAGCATTTT
CDR3: CASSPYRGSNQPQHF

size: NA
V: TRBV7-3
D: NA
J: TRBJ1-1
DNA: TGTGCCAGCAGCTTATCGCGCGATCTCGAGACTGAAGCTTTCTTT
CDR3: CASSLSRDLETEAFF

size: NA
V: TRBV20-1
D: NA
J: TRBJ2-2
DNA: TGCAGTGCTAGTCTGGGGGCATCGAACACCGGGGAGCTGTTTTTT
CDR3: CSASLGASNTGELFF

size: NA
V: TRBV6-5
D: NA
J: TRBJ2-7
DNA: TGTGCCAGCAGTTACTCGGGCGCTATTCTAGGAGAGCAGTACTTC
CDR3: CASSYSGAILGEQYF

size: NA
V: TRBV6-5
D: TRBD2
J: TRBJ2-1
DNA: TGTGCCAGCAGACCCCTAGCGGTGGGCTACAATGAGCAGTTCTTC
CDR3: CASRPLAVGYNEQFF

size: NA
V: TRBV18
D: TRBD2
J: TRBJ2-1
DNA: TGTGCCAGCTCACCTCCCTCTAGCGGGGGAGGAAATGAGCAGTTCTTC
CDR3: CASSPPSSGGGNEQFF

size: NA
V: TRBV28
D: NA
J: TRBJ1-1
DNA: TGTGCCAGCAGCCCCGGGGTCAATCTTGAAGCTTTCTTT
CDR3: CASSPGVNLEAFF

size: NA
V: TRBV19
D: TRBD1
J: TRBJ1-2
DNA: TGTGCCAGTAGTAGGGGACAGGGTTCTGGCTACACCTTC
CDR3: CASSRGQGSGYTF

size: NA
V: TRBV3-1/TRBV3-2
D: NA
J: TRBJ2-7
DNA: TGTGCCAGCAGCCTCCTCCCGGGACAACTACAGTACTTC
CDR3: CASSLLPGQLQYF

size: NA
V: TRBV9
D: NA
J: TRBJ2-1
DNA: TGTGCCAGCAGCGGGGGTACCCCAAGCTCCTACAATGAGCAGTTCTTC
CDR3: CASSGGTPSSYNEQFF

size: few
V: TRBV29-1
D: NA
J: TRBJ2-7
DNA: TGCAGCGTTGAAGTCAACTTTCCCTCTACCTACGAGCAGTACTTC
CDR3: CSVEVNFPSTYEQYF

size: NA
V: TRBV30
D: NA
J: TRBJ1-4
DNA: TGTGCCTTGACAGCAACTAATGAAAAACTGTTTTTT
CDR3: CALTATNEKLFF

size: NA
V: TRBV7-9
D: NA
J: TRBJ2-7
DNA: TGTGCCAGCAGCTTAGCGCAAGGTTCGCGTGAGCAGTACTTC
CDR3: CASSLAQGSREQYF

size: NA
V: TRBV29-1
D: NA
J: TRBJ1-2
DNA: TGCAGCGTTGGCGGTCGAGCGAACTATGGCTACACCTTC
CDR3: CSVGGRANYGYTF

size: NA
V: TRBV4-3
D: TRBD1
J: TRBJ1-6
DNA: TGCGCCAGCAGCCAGGGCACCGGACAGGCGAATTCACCCCTCCACTTT
CDR3: CASSQGTGQANSPLHF